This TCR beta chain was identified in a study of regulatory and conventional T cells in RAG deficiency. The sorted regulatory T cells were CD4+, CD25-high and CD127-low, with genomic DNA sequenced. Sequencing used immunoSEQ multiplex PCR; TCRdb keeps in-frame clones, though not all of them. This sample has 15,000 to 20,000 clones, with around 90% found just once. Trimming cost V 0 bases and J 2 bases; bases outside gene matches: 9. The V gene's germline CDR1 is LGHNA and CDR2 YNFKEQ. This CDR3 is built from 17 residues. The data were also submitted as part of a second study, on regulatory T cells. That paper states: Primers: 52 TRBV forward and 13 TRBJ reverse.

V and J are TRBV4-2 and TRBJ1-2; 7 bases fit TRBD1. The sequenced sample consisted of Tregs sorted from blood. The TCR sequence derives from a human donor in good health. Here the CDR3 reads CASSQDTGASLNYGYTF. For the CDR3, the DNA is TGTGCCAGCAGCCAAGATACAGGGGCAAGCTTAAACTATGGCTACACCTTC.